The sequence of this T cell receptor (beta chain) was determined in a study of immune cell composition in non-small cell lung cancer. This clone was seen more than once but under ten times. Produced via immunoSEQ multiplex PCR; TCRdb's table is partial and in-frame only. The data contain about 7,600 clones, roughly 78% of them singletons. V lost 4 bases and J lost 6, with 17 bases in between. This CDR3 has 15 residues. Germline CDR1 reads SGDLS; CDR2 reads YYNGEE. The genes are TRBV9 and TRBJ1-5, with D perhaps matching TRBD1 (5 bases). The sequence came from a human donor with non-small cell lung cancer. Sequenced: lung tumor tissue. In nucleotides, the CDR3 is TGTGCCAGCAGCTTCGGACCGGATAGGGGTCAGCCCCAGCATTTT. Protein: CASSFGPDRGQPQHF.